This TCR beta chain was obtained from a study of neoadjuvant anti-PD-1 for oral cavity cancer. Whole-study context: Most patients had three to four biweekly doses of 3 mg/kg nivolumab before resection. Study-wide results and limits: Each response group had just a few patients in TCR analyses.

The CDR3 runs 13 residues. The ends were cut back, 4 bases at V and 3 bases at J, with 9 bases in the middle. Germline V gives CDR1 LNHDA, CDR2 SQIVND (reference sequence). TCRdb keeps only in-frame clones here, not all; method: immunoSEQ multiplex PCR. The data show 30,000 to 40,000 clones, just under 90% seen once. This clone appeared a single time. Antigen unknown. The sequencing used PBMCs, collected before nivolumab (anti-PD-1) treatment. The rearrangement joins TRBV19 to TRBJ2-5, with no clear D. This TCR derives from a person between 40 and 85 years old with oral cavity squamous cell carcinoma. The CDR3 nucleotides read TGTGCCAGTAGTACCCGATCAGAAGAGACCCAGTACTTC. Its translation: CASSTRSEETQYF.